Reported below is one T cell receptor (beta chain). Germline CDR1 SGHTA, CDR2 FQGTGA. J was trimmed by 0 bases and V by 5 bases; bases with no gene match: 15. The CDR3 totals 19 residues. This record belongs to a study of blood T cell repertoires in COVID-19. About the research overall: COVID-19 samples collected from the United States, Italy and Spain covered acute and convalescent phases. The analysed material was cDNA or gDNA that came from T cells, B-cell-depleted T cells, or PBMCs.

Under the authors' procedure: For nucleated cells, counts were estimated from reference gene primer amplification. Profiled with immunoSEQ multiplex PCR; TCRdb holds only in-frame clones, not every one. The DNA was the basis for D and trimming; V, J and clone size are from that table. Altogether approximately 130,000 clones are present, more than 70% being singletons, with the ten largest covering about 4.3%. The sample comprised peripheral blood. The genes are TRBV7-3 and TRBJ2-3; 9 bases are shared with TRBD2. The sequence was collected from a human donor in a cohort sampled during active COVID-19. The DNA of the CDR3 is TGTGCCAGCAGCCCACTCCCGGTGATAGCGGGGGTTAGCACAGATACGCAGTATTTT. The encoded protein is CASSPLPVIAGVSTDTQYF.